This note documents a single T cell receptor beta chain sequence. The data stem from a study of blood T cell repertoires in COVID-19. Overall study context: Nucleic acid was either cDNA or gDNA, and it came from T cells, B-cell-depleted T cells, or PBMCs.

There are 15 residues in the CDR3. V shed 4 bases and J 3 bases; nucleotides not matched to a gene: 6. Per germline, CDR1 LGHNA and CDR2 YSLEER. In the original processing: Nucleated cell counts were estimated from reference gene primer amplification. Only in-frame clones appear in the TCRdb table, and some are missing; sequencing was by immunoSEQ multiplex PCR. V, J and clone size derive from that table, while D and trimming were established from the DNA sequence. This table has around 60,000 clones, about 86% appearing once. This TCR was sampled from a human donor in a cohort sampled during active COVID-19. The sequencing sample was made of peripheral blood. The V call is TRBV4-3, the J call TRBJ2-7; TRBD1 agrees at 10 bases. The CDR3 DNA reads as TGCGCCAGCAGCCGCTCCCGGACAGGGGGCTACGAGCAGTACTTC. It encodes CASSRSRTGGYEQYF.